This TCR beta chain was captured in a study of blood T cell repertoires in COVID-19. CDR1 is SNHLY, CDR2 FYNNEI, per germline. The CDR3 consists of 13 residues. V dropped 2 bases and J dropped 1 base, with 5 bases sitting between them. This table comes from immunoSEQ multiplex PCR, and its TCRdb copy is limited to in-frame clones, with some not included. The repertoire holds hundreds of thousands of clones, with roughly 85% as singletons. This clone was recorded once. The receptor was isolated from a woman in her thirties or forties with active or convalescent COVID-19. The rearrangement links TRBV2 to TRBJ1-1, with D uncertain. Specimen: peripheral blood. This CDR3 reads CASSERRNTEAFF. The CDR3 DNA follows: TGTGCCAGCAGTGAACGGAGGAACACTGAAGCTTTCTTT.